The entry below gives a single T cell receptor beta chain sequence along with its context. Its antigen is not identified. The entry originates in a study of CD8+ T cells in alopecia areata. Notes on the study in general: Patients showed less clear TCR sequence sharing than mice, possibly partly because of HLA diversity. Scalp specimens additionally yield sequences from normal skin's resident alphabeta T cells. Normal scalp had lower clonality than lesional scalp, with alopecia totalis/universalis lesions showing this most strongly.

Cell sorting on a FACSAria was used to separate CD4+ and CD8+ T cells from the PBMCs. This CDR3 has 19 residues. V was clipped by 2 bases and J by 4 bases, with 25 bases between them. Germline V CDR1 and CDR2: MNHEY, SMNVEV (reference sequence). RNA extraction and reverse transcription yielded cDNA as sequencing template. This table comes from immunoSEQ multiplex PCR, and its TCRdb copy is limited to in-frame clones, with some not included. This sample has 150,000 or so clones; 55% to 65% occur once, and the top ten carry approximately 4.3%. This TCR was recovered from a human donor in good health. Input material: CD4+ T cells sorted from blood. The chain couples TRBV27 to TRBJ2-3, with D perhaps TRBD1 (5 bases). This CDR3 reads CASSLRTRRGAVFPDTQYF. The CDR3, as DNA: TGTGCCAGCAGTTTACGAACCCGAAGGGGCGCAGTTTTCCCAGATACGCAGTATTTT.